These 4 T cell receptor beta chains were all obtained from the same sample, sequenced in a study of CDR3 diversity in severe acne. TCRdb passed the PCR reads through MiXCR, listing each CDR3 protein once. The repertoire holds over 85,000 distinct CDR3 sequences, with about half as singletons. The specimen sequenced was blood. Receptors originate from a male donor with acne.

The chain combines TRBV24-1 with TRBJ2-2; D gene uncertain. V lost 2 bases and J lost 4, with 10 bases in between. The germline CDR1 and CDR2 sequences are KGHDR and SFDVKD. The CDR3 length is 15 residues. The CDR3 here is CATSDSDLTTGELFF. CDR3 DNA sequence: TGTGCCACCAGTGATTCCGACTTAACCACCGGGGAGCTGTTTTTT.

This clonotype is medium-sized by share. The chain is built from TRBV2 and TRBJ2-1; TRBD2 matches at 8 bases. CDR1 and CDR2 from the germline V gene are SNHLY and FYNNEI. The J segment lost 3 bases and the V segment lost 5 bases, leaving 9 bases of the junction unmatched. The CDR3 loop spans 16 amino acids. CDR3 residues: CASSRTSYELYNEQFF. The CDR3 bases are TGTGCCAGCAGTCGGACTAGCTACGAACTCTACAATGAGCAGTTCTTC.

This clonotype was seen a handful of times. The chain carries TRBV27 and TRBJ2-7; 9 bases agree with TRBD1. Germline V gene data show CDR1 as MNHEY and CDR2 as SMNVEV (reference sequence). V was clipped by 1 base and J by 2 bases; unmatched bases: 3. CDR3 size: 15 residues. The CDR3 DNA follows: TGTGCCAGCAGTTTATATGGGACAGGGACCTACGAGCAGTACTTC. This sequence encodes CASSLYGTGTYEQYF.

The chain links TRBV9 to TRBJ2-7; no clear D gene. The germline V gene has CDR1 SGDLS and CDR2 YYNGEE. Deletions cut 4 bases from V and 3 bases from J, with 11 bases between. The length of the CDR3 is 13 residues. This CDR3 reads CASSSDGFYEQYF. As DNA, the CDR3 is TGTGCCAGCAGCTCCGATGGGTTCTACGAGCAGTACTTC.